The present entry profiles one T cell receptor beta chain with its context. The data belong to a study of blood T cell repertoires in COVID-19. Whole-study context: Acute-phase and convalescent COVID-19 samples originated in the United States, Italy and Spain. The analysed material was cDNA or gDNA that came from T cells, B-cell-depleted T cells, or PBMCs.

The CDR3 totals 13 residues. Trimming stripped 4 bases from V and 0 bases from J, with 6 bases between. CDR1 MDHEN and CDR2 SYDVKM come from the germline V gene. As processed by the authors: Reference gene primers were amplified, and this amplification served to estimate nucleated cell counts. The table came from immunoSEQ multiplex PCR; TCRdb's copy has only in-frame clones and leaves some out. Clone size and the V and J calls come from that table; the DNA yielded D and trimming. The sample shows under 250,000 clones, more than 65% of them seen only once. The V gene is TRBV28, the J gene TRBJ1-1; D is undetermined. Sequenced sample: peripheral blood. The sequence was collected from a man aged 45-60 years with active or convalescent COVID-19. This CDR3 reads CASSYPVNTEAFF. Written as DNA, the CDR3 is TGTGCCAGCAGTTACCCAGTGAACACTGAAGCTTTCTTT.